The next 30 T cell receptor beta chains were all read from a single sample in a study of CD8 T cells in ankylosing spondylitis. Study-wide results and limits: Within ankylosing spondylitis blood, a TCR beta motif made up of several highly homologous variants appeared to be characteristic.

Antigens of these TCRs are unknown. TCRdb re-called the 5' RACE reads through MiXCR, storing one row per CDR3 protein. The table lists about 330,000 distinct CDR3 sequences, approximately 8.2% of them singletons. Source material: blood, either unsorted or a sorted T cell fraction (not recorded which). All receptors derive from a male donor with ankylosing spondylitis.

This chain connects TRBV10-3 to TRBJ2-2, with TRBD2 as a possible D gene (5 bases). Germline V CDR1 and CDR2: ENHRY, SYGVKD. The V end was cut by 6 bases, the J end by 0 bases, with 11 bases between. The CDR3 sequence is 15 residues long. In DNA, the CDR3 is TGTGCCATCAGGCCGGGAACCGCGAACACCGGGGAGCTGTTTTTT. Translating it yields CAIRPGTANTGELFF.

CDR3 in DNA: TGCGCCAGCAGCCCTGCGGACAGGGGTGAAACAGATACGCAGTATTTT. This encodes CASSPADRGETDTQYF. The chain combines TRBV5-1 with TRBJ2-3, with TRBD1 matching over 9 bases. The V and J ends lost 4 bases and 3 bases, in that order; junction bases with no gene match: 9. Germline assignment: CDR1 SGHRS and CDR2 YFSETQ. This CDR3 is 16 amino acids long.

This clonotype showed up many times. The chain recombines TRBV28 with TRBJ2-1; tentatively, D is TRBD1 or TRBD2 (5 bases each). Germline V CDR1 and CDR2: MDHEN, SYDVKM. V shed 3 bases and J shed 9 bases, with 18 bases lying between them. The CDR3 length is 15 residues. The chain's CDR3 is CASSFLGETRGEQFF. Here the CDR3 DNA reads TGTGCCAGCAGTTTTTTGGGGGAAACTAGAGGTGAGCAGTTCTTC.

The rearrangement links TRBV14 to TRBJ2-7; tentatively, D is TRBD2 (5 bases). This CDR3 is 14 amino acids long. V dropped 0 bases and J dropped 7 bases, with 13 bases sitting between them. Germline CDR1 is SGHDN and CDR2 is FVKESK. The CDR3 DNA sequence: TGTGCCAGCAGCCAAGATGGAGGCACCCTGGAGCAGTACTTC. Residues: CASSQDGGTLEQYF. The full variable domain, completed using reference TRBV14 and TRBJ2-7, is EAGVTQFPSHSVIEKGQTVTLRCDPISGHDNLYWYRRVMGKEIKFLLHFVKESKQDESGMPNNRFLAERTGGTYSTLKVQPAELEDSGVYFCASSQDGGTLEQYFGPGTRLTVT.

The chain carries TRBV7-9 and TRBJ2-2; 7 bases line up with TRBD2. Losses at the gene ends were 0 bases for V and 6 bases for J; bases not matched to a gene: 7. CDR3 size: 16 residues. The germline gives CDR1 SEHNR, CDR2 FQNEAQ (reference sequence). The CDR3 loop reads CASSLARTSLAGELFF. The DNA for the CDR3 is TGTGCCAGCAGCTTAGCTCGGACTAGTTTGGCCGGGGAGCTGTTTTTT.

The V gene is TRBV7-9, the J gene TRBJ1-4; D is uncertain. Trimming left V 2 bases short and J 8 bases short, with 9 bases between. Looked up from germline, CDR1 is SEHNR and CDR2 is FQNEAQ (reference sequence). The CDR3 is 13 residues long. The CDR3 bases are TGTGCCAGCAGCTTAAAGGAAACGGAAAAACTGTTTTTT. Protein product: CASSLKETEKLFF.

This clonotype was seen a handful of times. V and J are TRBV7-9 and TRBJ2-2, with 11 bases that match TRBD2. V lost 3 bases and J lost 4; bases outside the gene matches: 4. The length of the CDR3 is 16 residues. CDR1 and CDR2 (germline): SEHNR, FQNEAQ (reference sequence). The CDR3 nucleotides are TGTGCCAGCAGCTTTATAGCGGGAGGGCCCACCGGGGAGCTGTTTTTT. Translated: CASSFIAGGPTGELFF.

This clonotype was found many times. This chain joins TRBV4-1 and TRBJ2-4; 7 bases are a match to TRBD2. The CDR3 extends over 15 amino acids. In germline, CDR1 is MGHRA, CDR2 YSYEKL. J lost 5 bases, V lost 1 base, and 5 bases had no gene match. The DNA for the CDR3 is TGCGCCAGCAGCCAAGCGGGGGGAGGAGAAAACATTCAGTACTTC. Translation gives CASSQAGGGENIQYF.

This clonotype occurred a few times. The chain couples TRBV20-1 to TRBJ2-1; TRBD1 agrees at 10 bases. Per the germline V gene, CDR1 is DFQATT and CDR2 is SNEGSKA (reference sequence). V was pared by 6 bases and J by 4 bases, with 12 bases of the junction left unmatched. The CDR3 has 16 residues. CDR3 amino acids: CSAVSPGTGAYNEQFF. In DNA form, the CDR3 reads TGCAGTGCAGTCTCGCCCGGGACAGGGGCATACAATGAGCAGTTCTTC.

This clonotype was observed at least ten times. This chain links TRBV6-4 with TRBJ2-1, with 7 bases identical to TRBD2. J lost 11 bases, V lost 10 bases, and 14 bases had no gene match. Germline lookup yields CDR1 MRHNA and CDR2 SNTAGT. The CDR3 length is 13 residues. The CDR3 sequence: CAIPSGPSGQQFF. CDR3 sequence (DNA): TGTGCCATCCCAAGTGGGCCTAGCGGACAGCAGTTCTTC.

The chain joins TRBV29-1 to TRBJ1-2; 7 bases map to TRBD1. Germline CDR1 is SQVTM and CDR2 is ANQGSEA. J was trimmed by 0 bases and V by 6 bases; bases with no gene match: 10. This CDR3 comprises 15 residues. The CDR3 loop is CSVRGQILANYGYTF. DNA for the CDR3: TGCAGCGTCAGGGGACAGATTTTAGCTAACTATGGCTACACCTTC.

This clonotype was seen more than once but under ten times. This chain uses TRBV27 with TRBJ2-7; D not certain. Germline CDR1 and CDR2: MNHEY and SMNVEV (reference sequence). The CDR3 covers 13 residues. Trimming took 6 bases from V and 2 from J, leaving 11 bases between them. CDR3 loop: CASRDGSAYEQYF. The CDR3 DNA reads TGTGCCAGCAGAGACGGCAGTGCCTACGAGCAGTACTTC.

Here the CDR3 DNA reads TGTGCCTCCCGGGACAGGGTATCGAAGACCCAGTACTTC. Translated: CASRDRVSKTQYF. J is TRBJ2-5 and V is TRBV30, with 9 bases fitting TRBD1. Germline V CDR1 and CDR2: GTSNPN, SVGIG (reference sequence). The CDR3 is 13 residues long. J was trimmed by 6 bases and V by 7 bases; bases with no gene match: 9.

This clonotype has just a few counts. The chain carries TRBV27 and TRBJ2-7, with unresolved D. From germline, CDR1 is MNHEY and CDR2 SMNVEV (reference sequence). This CDR3 comprises 14 residues. V dropped 8 bases and J dropped 2 bases, with 16 bases sitting between them. The CDR3 nucleotides read TGTGCCAGCGCCGTACCAGGAAGTCCCTACGAGCAGTACTTC. This encodes CASAVPGSPYEQYF.

This chain links TRBV12-3 or TRBV12-4 with TRBJ2-1; TRBD1 aligns across 7 bases. Losses at the gene ends were 7 bases for V and 4 bases for J; bases not matched to a gene: 7. The length of the CDR3 is 14 residues. The CDR3, as DNA: TGTGCCAGCACCGGACAGGCAGAATACAATGAGCAGTTCTTC. As protein: CASTGQAEYNEQFF.

This clonotype appeared a few times. The rearrangement joins TRBV19 to TRBJ1-6; 8 nucleotides agree with TRBD1. CDR1 and CDR2 (germline): LNHDA, SQIVND (reference sequence). This CDR3 spans 14 amino acids. Losses at the gene ends were 9 bases for V and 7 bases for J; bases not matched to a gene: 8. The CDR3 region has the DNA TGTGCCAGCAGGACAGGGCCCACAAATTCACCCCTCCACTTT. Amino acids: CASRTGPTNSPLHF. Using reference TRBV19 and TRBJ1-6 for the parts outside the CDR3, the full variable domain is DGGITQSPKYLFRKEGQNVTLSCEQNLNHDAMYWYRQDPGQGLRLIYYSQIVNDFQKGDIAEGYSVSREKKESFPLTVTSAQKNPTAFYLCASRTGPTNSPLHFGNGTRLTVT.

This clonotype turned up a few times. The genes are TRBV4-1 and TRBJ1-5; TRBD1 aligns across 7 bases. Germline CDR1 reads MGHRA; CDR2 reads YSYEKL. The trim removed 5 bases at V and 7 bases at J, leaving 11 bases unmatched. The CDR3 runs 15 residues. CDR3 residues: CASSYRQGGGQPQHF. The CDR3 coding sequence is TGCGCCAGCAGCTATAGACAGGGTGGAGGACAGCCCCAGCATTTT.

This clonotype was detected only a few times. The rearrangement uses TRBV7-3 and TRBJ2-3; 13 bases map to TRBD2. This CDR3 is built from 16 residues. The trim removed 4 bases at V and 5 bases at J, leaving 6 bases unmatched. Germline assignment: CDR1 SGHTA and CDR2 FQGTGA. DNA of the CDR3: TGTGCCAGCAGCTCTCTGACTAGCGGGAGGCGAGATACGCAGTATTTT. Its protein is CASSSLTSGRRDTQYF.

This clonotype was seen many times. This chain links TRBV11-3 with TRBJ1-6; D is uncertain. Germline assignment: CDR1 SGHNT and CDR2 YENEEA. Trimming shortened V by 0 bases and J by 8 bases, and 5 bases separated the two germline ends. The CDR3 totals 13 residues. The CDR3 DNA follows: TGTGCCAGCAGCTTAGACGTCCATTCACCCCTCCACTTT. Translation gives CASSLDVHSPLHF.

This clonotype was counted only a few times. This chain connects TRBV15 to TRBJ1-5; D uncertain. V lost 7 bases and J 1 base, leaving 11 bases between the germline ends. Germline V gives CDR1 LNHNV, CDR2 YYDKDF (reference sequence). This CDR3 comprises 14 residues. In DNA form, the CDR3 reads TGTGCCACCAATCCCGGCAGCAGCAATCAGCCCCAGCATTTT. It yields the protein CATNPGSSNQPQHF.

There are many counts of this clonotype. The chain has TRBV20-1 and TRBJ1-2; D call uncertain. V shed 3 bases and J shed 4 bases, with 9 bases lying between them. Germline CDR1 reads DFQATT; CDR2 reads SNEGSKA (reference sequence). This CDR3 has 12 amino acids. The CDR3 coding sequence is TGCAGTGCTAGTCACAGAGGCTATGGCTACACCTTC. It yields the protein CSASHRGYGYTF.

The V call is TRBV11-2, the J call TRBJ1-4; 12 bases map to TRBD1. In germline, CDR1 is SGHAT, CDR2 FQNNGV. J lost 8 bases, V lost 3 bases, and 7 bases had no gene match. The CDR3 has 16 residues. This CDR3 is CASSLTGTGGDEKLFF. The CDR3, as DNA: TGTGCCAGCAGCTTGACCGGGACAGGGGGCGACGAAAAACTGTTTTTT.

This clonotype turned up a few times. This chain uses TRBV6-2 or TRBV6-3 with TRBJ1-6; D is perhaps TRBD1 (5 bases). Germline V lookup: CDR1 MNHEY, CDR2 SVGEGT. V was pared by 6 bases and J by 8 bases, with 20 bases between. The length of the CDR3 is 16 residues. The CDR3 DNA reads TGTGCCAGCAGAACCGCAGGGAGGGCTAAGGATTCACCCCTCCACTTT. It translates to CASRTAGRAKDSPLHF.

This clonotype appeared a few times. The V gene is TRBV12-3 or TRBV12-4, the J gene TRBJ1-2, with TRBD1 identical over 8 bases. This CDR3 is built from 15 residues. V was clipped by 8 bases and J by 6 bases; unmatched bases: 14. CDR3 sequence: CASSQSDRGRDGYTF. The CDR3 DNA reads TGTGCCAGCTCACAATCTGACAGGGGAAGGGATGGCTACACCTTC.

Only a few counts were recorded for this clonotype. This rearrangement joins TRBV4-1 to TRBJ2-1, with 10 positions matching TRBD2. Per germline, CDR1 MGHRA and CDR2 YSYEKL. This CDR3 comprises 13 residues. Trimming at V came to 2 bases and at J to 15 bases, leaving 7 bases not matched to a gene. The CDR3 loop reads CASSQHLAGASFF. The CDR3 DNA reads TGCGCCAGCAGCCAACATCTAGCGGGAGCTTCGTTCTTC.

There are a few counts of this clonotype. The chain carries TRBV5-1 and TRBJ2-4; D not certain. The V end lost 0 bases, the J end lost 5 bases, and 9 bases lay between the germline ends. This CDR3 contains 14 residues. CDR1 is SGHRS, CDR2 YFSETQ, per germline. CDR3 bases: TGCGCCAGCAGCTTGGTGTCAGGCGAAAACATTCAGTACTTC. Its protein product is CASSLVSGENIQYF.

This clonotype was picked up a small number of times. The V and J genes are TRBV7-2 and TRBJ2-1; possibly TRBD1 or TRBD2 for D (5 bases each). The CDR3 is 13 amino acids. V was cut by 3 bases and J by 10 bases, with 13 bases left in between. The germline V gene has CDR1 SGHTA and CDR2 FQGNSA. The CDR3 DNA is TGTGCCAGCAGCTTCTCAAACGGGGCGGAGCAGTTCTTC. This gives the protein CASSFSNGAEQFF.

This clonotype was recorded a few times. The gene calls are TRBV19 and TRBJ2-3, with D unresolved. The germline gives CDR1 LNHDA, CDR2 SQIVND (reference sequence). The length of the CDR3 is 15 residues. V lost 1 base to trimming and J lost 3 bases, with 11 bases between them. The CDR3: CASSIVPLSTDTQYF. The CDR3 bases are TGTGCCAGTAGTATAGTCCCCCTTTCAACAGATACGCAGTATTTT.

Only a few counts were recorded for this clonotype. The V gene is TRBV7-3, the J gene TRBJ2-1; the match to TRBD2 covers 9 bases. CDR1 is SGHTA, CDR2 FQGTGA, per germline. V dropped 1 base and J dropped 5; count of bases not matched to a gene: 3. The CDR3 extends over 15 amino acids. The CDR3 nucleotides are TGTGCCAGCAGCTTAAGCGGGAGGGTCAACAATGAGCAGTTCTTC. This sequence encodes CASSLSGRVNNEQFF.

The chain couples TRBV19 to TRBJ2-7; 9 positions match TRBD1. J gave up 2 bases and V 6 bases, and 8 bases lay outside the gene matches. The germline gives CDR1 LNHDA, CDR2 SQIVND (reference sequence). This CDR3 contains 15 residues. CDR3 protein: CASRDPGTGTYEQYF. In DNA form, the CDR3 reads TGTGCCAGTAGAGACCCCGGGACAGGGACCTACGAGCAGTACTTC.